The clone carrying this T cell receptor beta chain was picked up a small number of times. What it binds is not known. The entry originates in a study of vaccination and CD4 T cells after COVID-19. The treatment here: roughly ten-day PBMC culture with coronavirus spike peptide pools or control peptides (ViraFEST assay). The CDR3 totals 16 residues. The trim removed 5 bases at V and 9 bases at J, leaving 12 bases unmatched. In germline, CDR1 is SGHTA, CDR2 FQGNSA. Researchers used the Oncomine TCR Beta short-read assay to sequence DNA from cultured CD4+ T cells. Using its own MiXCR run on the PCR reads, TCRdb lists one record per CDR3 protein. The sample carries fewer than 15,000 distinct CDR3 sequences, 47% recorded once.

Sequenced input: CD4+ T cells from blood, cultured in vitro. The receptor was isolated from a human donor who had recovered from COVID-19. The genes are TRBV7-2 and TRBJ2-4; 11 bases are shared with TRBD1. The CDR3 DNA sequence: TGTGCCAGCAGCCCACTCGGGACAGGGGGGGTAGGCATTCAGTACTTC. Translation: CASSPLGTGGVGIQYF.